Listed below are T cell receptor beta chains from one sample, sequenced in a study of cytomegalovirus exposure and HLA in healthy donors. The assay was immunoSEQ multiplex PCR, and TCRdb's table has in-frame clones only and misses some. The table has 150,000 or so clones, approximately 74% seen once; the top ten hold 2% to 2.5%. The sequenced material came from PBMCs. These receptors were obtained from a young man in good health and CMV-seronegative. The CDR3 runs from the conserved cysteine through the conserved F or W. A D gene is named only where the DNA matches it firmly. A clone size is listed for some rows: how often the clone was seen (once, few, many), or a class if it is expanded.

>TRBV4-1|.|.|TRBJ2-6
CASSQVGVPGANVLTF
TGCGCCAGCAGCCAAGTAGGAGTTCCTGGGGCCAACGTCCTGACTTTC
>TRBV2|.|.|TRBJ2-3
CASIVETGRGDTQYF
TGTGCCAGCATCGTGGAAACAGGGAGAGGAGATACGCAGTATTTT
>TRBV5-8|.|TRBD1|TRBJ1-2
CASSFVPTGDNYGYTF
TGTGCCAGCAGCTTTGTACCGACAGGGGATAACTATGGCTACACCTTC
>TRBV18|.|TRBD1|TRBJ1-1
CASRGQGNTEAFF
TGTGCCAGCCGGGGACAGGGAAACACTGAAGCTTTCTTT
>TRBV5-1|.|.|TRBJ2-3
CASSVRTDTQYF
TGCGCCAGCAGCGTTCGGACAGATACGCAGTATTTT
>TRBV29-1|.|TRBD1|TRBJ1-1
CSATGANTEAFF
TGCAGCGCTACAGGGGCGAACACTGAAGCTTTCTTT
>TRBV28|.|.|TRBJ1-2
CASSLYGGAGGYTF
TGTGCCAGCAGTTTATATGGGGGCGCAGGGGGCTACACCTTC
>TRBV28|.|.|TRBJ2-7
CASQPPGYEQYF
TGTGCCAGCCAACCCCCAGGATACGAGCAGTACTTC
>TRBV5-1|.|TRBD1|TRBJ2-3
CASSFQTGNTQYF
TGCGCCAGCAGCTTTCAGACAGGGAATACGCAGTATTTT
>TRBV6-6|.|TRBD2|TRBJ2-2
CASSYGGGNTGELFF
TGTGCCAGCAGTTACGGCGGGGGGAACACCGGGGAGCTGTTTTTT
>TRBV6-1|.|.|TRBJ1-1
CASSGKLKNTEAFF
TGTGCCAGCAGTGGAAAACTCAAGAACACTGAAGCTTTCTTT
>TRBV25-1|.|.|TRBJ2-4
CASSEKGSKNIQYF
TGTGCCAGCAGTGAAAAGGGGTCCAAAAACATTCAGTACTTC
>TRBV2|.|TRBD2|TRBJ2-2
CASSERGVNTGELFF
TGTGCCAGCAGTGAGCGGGGGGTAAACACCGGGGAGCTGTTTTTT
>TRBV7-9|.|TRBD2|TRBJ2-7
CASSSPLGGKHEQYF
TGTGCCAGCAGCTCGCCCTTGGGGGGGAAGCACGAGCAGTACTTC
>TRBV19|few|TRBD2|TRBJ2-5
CASSIGPGTSGGEETQYF
TGTGCCAGTAGTATAGGCCCCGGGACTAGCGGGGGAGAAGAGACCCAGTACTTC
>TRBV6-6|few|.|TRBJ2-1
CASRRDFDNEQFF
TGTGCCAGCAGGAGGGACTTTGACAATGAGCAGTTCTTC
>TRBV6-1|.|TRBD1|TRBJ2-5
CASSARQGETQYF
TGTGCCAGCAGTGCAAGACAGGGGGAGACCCAGTACTTC
>TRBV6-1|.|.|TRBJ1-1
CASSQDTMNTEAFF
TGTGCCAGCAGTCAGGACACAATGAACACTGAAGCTTTCTTT
>TRBV28|.|.|TRBJ2-5
CASSFAGRETQYF
TGTGCCAGCAGTTTTGCGGGCCGAGAGACCCAGTACTTC
>TRBV7-2|once|.|TRBJ1-5
CASSSTSGYQPQHF
TGTGCCAGCAGCTCAACATCAGGGTATCAGCCCCAGCATTTT
>TRBV6-1|.|TRBD1|TRBJ2-5
CASSEATGGRETQYF
TGTGCCAGCAGTGAAGCTACAGGGGGCAGGGAGACCCAGTACTTC
>TRBV7-2|.|TRBD1|TRBJ2-7
CASSLGGTAYEQYF
TGTGCCAGCAGCTTAGGTGGGACAGCCTACGAGCAGTACTTC
>TRBV5-4|.|TRBD1|TRBJ1-5
CASSLQGTGQPQHF
TGTGCCAGCAGCTTGCAGGGGACAGGCCAGCCCCAGCATTTT
>TRBV28|.|TRBD1|TRBJ1-6
CASSTTGQVNSPLHF
TGTGCCAGCAGTACAACGGGACAGGTGAATTCACCCCTCCACTTT
>TRBV7-6|.|TRBD2|TRBJ2-1
CASSNPRDYYNEQFF
TGTGCCAGCAGCAACCCCCGGGACTACTACAATGAGCAGTTCTTC
>TRBV10-3|.|.|TRBJ2-5
CAISESPERRETQYF
TGTGCCATCAGTGAGTCTCCCGAAAGGAGAGAGACCCAGTACTTC
>TRBV19|.|.|TRBJ2-3
CASSLLRVGGDTQYF
TGTGCCAGTAGTCTCCTTCGGGTCGGCGGGGATACGCAGTATTTT
>TRBV6-5|.|TRBD1|TRBJ2-7
CASSYGDRASSYEQYF
TGTGCCAGCAGTTATGGCGACAGGGCAAGCTCCTACGAGCAGTACTTC
>TRBV4-1|.|TRBD2|TRBJ2-1
CASSQGGGGGRFF
TGCGCCAGCAGCCAAGGGGGCGGGGGGGGACGGTTCTTC
>TRBV6-1|.|TRBD1|TRBJ2-1
CASSEGQGASEQFF
TGTGCCAGCAGTGAAGGGCAGGGGGCGTCTGAGCAGTTCTTC
>TRBV27|.|.|TRBJ1-6
CASSFRAGAYSYNSPLHF
TGTGCCAGCAGTTTCCGTGCAGGGGCCTACTCCTATAATTCACCCCTCCACTTT
>TRBV9|.|TRBD1|TRBJ1-1
CASSVQGAGTEAFF
TGTGCCAGCAGCGTACAGGGGGCAGGAACTGAAGCTTTCTTT
>TRBV27|.|TRBD1|TRBJ2-7
CASSLWTGSYEQYF
TGTGCCAGCAGTTTATGGACAGGGAGCTACGAGCAGTACTTC
>TRBV6-1|.|.|TRBJ2-6
CASSEGGAGNSGANVLTF
TGTGCCAGCAGTGAGGGGGGGGCAGGAAACTCTGGGGCCAACGTCCTGACTTTC
>TRBV6-1|.|.|TRBJ1-2
CASSEGAANYGYTF
TGTGCCAGCAGTGAAGGGGCCGCTAACTATGGCTACACCTTC
>TRBV7-2|.|TRBD1|TRBJ1-6
CATGNRGDSPLHF
TGTGCCACCGGAAACAGGGGGGATTCACCCCTCCACTTT
>TRBV7-9|.|.|TRBJ2-7
CASGGRSYEQYF
TGTGCCAGCGGGGGCCGTTCCTACGAGCAGTACTTC
>TRBV11-2|.|.|TRBJ2-6
CASSLDSGGTGANVLTF
TGTGCCAGCAGCTTAGATAGTGGGGGGACTGGGGCCAACGTCCTGACTTTC
>TRBV9|.|TRBD2|TRBJ2-1
CASSPTGTSEGEQFF
TGTGCCAGCAGCCCCACGGGGACTAGCGAGGGTGAGCAGTTCTTC
>TRBV19|.|TRBD2|TRBJ2-7
CASSKTGRGTYEQYF
TGTGCCAGTAGTAAAACGGGGAGGGGCACCTACGAGCAGTACTTC